This TCR beta chain was captured in a study of T cell repertoires in cytomegalovirus infection (dated by TCRdb to the late 2010s). At the level of the whole study: The HLA type of each donor mattered for the analysis, because public TCR beta signatures pointed to carriage of CMV infection along with the matching HLA type. The full study reports these points: In both this cohort and an independent approximately 400-donor cohort, the cumulative frequency of public TCR beta family members distinguished carriers of CMV infection plus the relevant HLA type. The ex vivo response was dominated by HLA-C-restricted CMV-specific TCR beta clonotypes, which also provided the single most frequent clonotype in two of eight donors.

Sequencing was carried out with an Illumina HiSeq 1500. The public sequencing data were trimmed at Q25 with fastp and processed into clonotypes with MiXCR by TCRdb, which kept only in-frame beta chains. Records with the same CDR3 protein are collapsed into one entry carrying the most frequent genes and DNA. The sample yields 90,000 to 130,000 distinct CDR3 sequences; around 9.1% were counted once. The ten largest clonotypes hold approximately 30% of the sample. The CDR3 holds 14 amino acids from the cysteine to the phenylalanine. Here the CDR3 DNA is all that survives: 42 bases in frame from base 1. In the germline V gene, CDR1 corresponds to MNHEY and CDR2 to SVGEGT. V is cut by 2 bases and J by 7 bases, and the space between the germline ends is 14 bases. This clonotype was recorded many times. Its antigen remains unidentified. Base qualities are missing; no much larger clone stands one base away.

The sequence was obtained from a human donor in good health (CMV status not recorded). Some clones in this sample may be carry-over from other donors' samples. The chain is encoded by TRBV6-2 or TRBV6-3 joined to TRBJ1-1; the D gene lacks a confident call. The sample was PBMCs, sequenced either directly or after in vitro stimulation (not recorded which). At the DNA level, the sequence is TGTGCCAGCAGTTACGACCGCCGGGCGGTTGAAGCTTTCTTT. Its product reads: CASSYDRRAVEAFF.